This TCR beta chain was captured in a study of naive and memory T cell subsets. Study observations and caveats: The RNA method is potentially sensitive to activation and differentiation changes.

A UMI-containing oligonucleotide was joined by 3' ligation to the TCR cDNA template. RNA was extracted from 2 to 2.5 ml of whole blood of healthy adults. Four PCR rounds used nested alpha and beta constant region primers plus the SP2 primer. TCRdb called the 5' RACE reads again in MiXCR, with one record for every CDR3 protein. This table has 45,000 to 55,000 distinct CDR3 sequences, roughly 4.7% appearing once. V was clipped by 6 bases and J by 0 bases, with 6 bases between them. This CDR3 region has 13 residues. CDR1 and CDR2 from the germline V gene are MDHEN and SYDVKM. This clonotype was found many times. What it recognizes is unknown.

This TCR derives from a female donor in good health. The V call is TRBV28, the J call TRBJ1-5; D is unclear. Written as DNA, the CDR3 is TGTGCCAGCAGCTTAGTTAGCAATCAGCCCCAGCATTTT. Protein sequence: CASSLVSNQPQHF. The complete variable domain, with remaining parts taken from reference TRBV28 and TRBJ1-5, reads DVKVTQSSRYLVKRTGEKVFLECVQDMDHENMFWYRQDPGLGLRLIYFSYDVKMKEKGDIPEGYSVSREKKERFSLILESASTNQTSMYLCASSLVSNQPQHFGDGTRLSIL.